Listed below are T cell receptor beta chains from one sample, sequenced in a study of beta chain features in type 1 diabetes. TCRdb's table, derived via immunoSEQ multiplex PCR, lists solely in-frame clones and lacks some. Here the sample spans around 250,000 clones, 14% being singletons. The source material was naive CD4+ T cells from blood. The receptor source for this set is a man aged 25 to 40 with type 1 diabetes. Each CDR3 is given with its conserved first and last residue. The D gene is left open where the match is weak. Size values are once, few and many counts, or a class for expanded clones, and some rows have none.

D,size,J,V,CDR3,DNA
TRBD1,-,TRBJ1-2,TRBV7-9,CASSLAGGESYGYTF,TGTGCCAGCAGCTTAGCAGGGGGCGAGAGCTATGGCTACACCTTC
-,few,TRBJ1-1,TRBV5-4,CASSPSWGNSMNTEAFF,TGTGCCAGCAGCCCCTCCTGGGGCAACAGCATGAACACTGAAGCTTTCTTT
-,few,TRBJ2-3,TRBV9,CASSVGQPPSGTQYF,TGTGCCAGCAGCGTAGGGCAGCCCCCTTCGGGTACGCAGTATTTT
TRBD1,few,TRBJ2-7,TRBV29-1,CSVGDRGYEQYF,TGCAGCGTAGGGGACAGGGGCTACGAGCAGTACTTC
-,-,TRBJ1-1,TRBV6-5,CASTQGGGYTEAFF,TGTGCCAGCACCCAAGGGGGGGGGTACACTGAAGCTTTCTTT
-,few,TRBJ1-1,TRBV27,CASSYKTGGTEAFF,TGTGCCAGCAGTTACAAGACCGGGGGCACTGAAGCTTTCTTT
-,-,TRBJ2-3,TRBV27,CASSLREGDTQYF,TGTGCCAGCAGTTTACGGGAAGGGGATACGCAGTATTTT
TRBD1,-,TRBJ1-2,TRBV6-1,CASTRDSVSNYGYTF,TGTGCCAGCACGCGGGACAGCGTGTCTAACTATGGCTACACCTTC
TRBD2,few,TRBJ2-5,TRBV4-1,CASSPLTSGRGETQYF,TGCGCCAGCAGCCCCCTCACTAGCGGGAGAGGTGAGACCCAGTACTTC
-,few,TRBJ1-1,TRBV30,CAWKAAVPRDTEAFF,TGTGCCTGGAAGGCGGCAGTTCCCCGGGACACTGAAGCTTTCTTT
TRBD2,-,TRBJ2-5,TRBV27,CASSTRRLAGKEETQYF,TGTGCCAGCAGTACCAGGCGACTAGCGGGGAAGGAAGAGACCCAGTACTTC
TRBD2,-,TRBJ2-5,TRBV6-1,CASSEAGTSFETQYF,TGTGCCAGCAGTGAAGCCGGGACTAGCTTCGAGACCCAGTACTTC
-,-,TRBJ1-6,TRBV7-2,CASSFQGWTPLHF,TGTGCCAGCAGCTTTCAGGGGTGGACACCCCTCCACTTT
-,few,TRBJ2-1,TRBV4-2,CASSKSDWENYNEQFF,TGTGCCAGCAGTAAAAGCGATTGGGAGAACTACAATGAGCAGTTCTTC
TRBD1,few,TRBJ1-2,TRBV2,CASSAGTELYGYTF,TGTGCCAGCAGTGCTGGGACAGAATTGTATGGCTACACCTTC
-,few,TRBJ1-2,TRBV2,CASSEALRRGKDGYTF,TGTGCCAGCAGTGAAGCGCTAAGGAGGGGCAAAGATGGCTACACCTTC
-,-,TRBJ2-1,TRBV5-1,CASSSKPGQGYNEQFF,TGCGCCAGCAGCTCAAAGCCGGGACAAGGATACAATGAGCAGTTCTTC
-,-,TRBJ2-7,TRBV6-5,CATHDSRGRYEQYF,TGTGCCACCCACGATAGTAGGGGTCGGTACGAGCAGTACTTC
-,few,TRBJ2-5,TRBV9,CASSVAPTVQETQYF,TGTGCCAGCAGCGTCGCTCCGACAGTCCAAGAGACCCAGTACTTC
-,-,TRBJ2-5,TRBV6-1,CASSTTGLWGTQYF,TGTGCCAGCAGCACGACAGGCCTTTGGGGGACCCAGTACTTC
TRBD1,-,TRBJ2-3,TRBV6-6,CASRGTGGTDTQYF,TGTGCCAGCAGGGGGACAGGGGGCACAGATACGCAGTATTTT
-,-,TRBJ2-7,TRBV11-2,CASTTAAGTGLYEQYF,TGTGCCAGCACAACTGCGGCCGGGACTGGTCTATACGAGCAGTACTTC
TRBD1,-,TRBJ1-2,TRBV25-1,CASSDDRDTNYGYTF,TGTGCCAGCAGTGATGACAGGGATACTAACTATGGCTACACCTTC
TRBD2,-,TRBJ2-1,TRBV6-1,CASPSASGGYNEQFF,TGTGCCAGCCCCTCGGCTAGCGGGGGGTACAATGAGCAGTTCTTC
-,-,TRBJ2-4,TRBV7-8,CASSRLVEGAGIQYF,TGTGCCAGCTCCAGGCTTGTGGAAGGGGCTGGCATTCAGTACTTC
-,-,TRBJ2-4,TRBV2,CASSEFGRAKNIQYF,TGTGCCAGCAGTGAATTCGGCAGGGCCAAAAACATTCAGTACTTC
-,-,TRBJ2-5,TRBV5-1,CASSLAQGGGETQYF,TGCGCCAGCAGCTTGGCACAGGGCGGGGGAGAGACCCAGTACTTC
TRBD2,-,TRBJ2-3,TRBV5-1,CASSPGGTSGSWRTDTQYF,TGCGCCAGCAGCCCTGGGGGGACTAGCGGCAGTTGGCGCACAGATACGCAGTATTTT
-,-,TRBJ1-4,TRBV30,CAWSNGSPNEKLFF,TGTGCCTGGAGTAATGGCAGTCCTAATGAAAAACTGTTTTTT
-,few,TRBJ2-3,TRBV11-2,CASSLERTDTQYF,TGTGCCAGCAGCTTAGAGCGGACAGATACGCAGTATTTT
-,-,TRBJ2-1,TRBV4-2,CASSPGKPTLYNEQFF,TGTGCCAGCAGCCCGGGGAAACCGACCCTCTACAATGAGCAGTTCTTC
-,few,TRBJ1-1,TRBV9,CASSARTNTEAFF,TGTGCCAGCAGCGCAAGGACTAACACTGAAGCTTTCTTT
TRBD2,-,TRBJ2-3,TRBV7-2,CASSGSGRRADTQYF,TGTGCCAGCAGCGGGAGCGGGAGAAGGGCAGATACGCAGTATTTT
-,-,TRBJ1-2,TRBV6-5,CASSLSRGYTF,TGTGCCAGCAGCCTGTCCCGGGGCTACACCTTC
-,-,TRBJ2-1,TRBV19,CASSIGLGAYNEQFF,TGTGCCAGTAGTATAGGTCTAGGTGCGTACAATGAGCAGTTCTTC
-,few,TRBJ2-7,TRBV5-1,CASSLRTGPYEQYF,TGCGCCAGCAGCCTGCGTACAGGGCCCTACGAGCAGTACTTC
-,-,TRBJ1-5,TRBV15,CATSVYRGQPQHF,TGTGCCACCAGCGTATATAGGGGGCAGCCCCAGCATTTT
-,-,TRBJ2-5,TRBV6-1,CASSEAWGIQETQYF,TGTGCCAGCAGTGAAGCGTGGGGCATTCAAGAGACCCAGTACTTC
TRBD2,-,TRBJ2-7,TRBV27,CASSLGTSGSYEQYF,TGTGCCAGCAGTTTGGGGACTAGCGGCTCCTACGAGCAGTACTTC
TRBD2,few,TRBJ2-1,TRBV7-6,CASSFRTSGYNEQFF,TGTGCCAGCAGCTTTCGGACTAGCGGATACAATGAGCAGTTCTTC
-,few,TRBJ2-1,TRBV6-1,CASSEQAYNEQFF,TGTGCCAGCAGTGAACAGGCCTACAATGAGCAGTTCTTC
-,-,TRBJ1-2,TRBV29-1,CSVEKGQGSNYGYTF,TGCAGCGTTGAAAAGGGGCAGGGGTCTAACTATGGCTACACCTTC
TRBD1,-,TRBJ2-3,TRBV18,CASSQGTGGTDTQYF,TGTGCCAGCTCACAGGGGACAGGGGGCACAGATACGCAGTATTTT
TRBD1,few,TRBJ2-3,TRBV18,CASSFKTGADTQYF,TGTGCCAGCTCCTTTAAGACAGGGGCAGATACGCAGTATTTT
-,-,TRBJ1-1,TRBV29-1,CSPTGQMNTEAFF,TGCAGCCCCACGGGACAAATGAACACTGAAGCTTTCTTT
-,-,TRBJ2-1,TRBV5-4,CASSLDNNEQFF,TGTGCCAGCAGCTTGGATAACAATGAGCAGTTCTTC
TRBD1,once,TRBJ2-7,TRBV5-4,CASSLQGAVGEQYF,TGTGCCAGCAGCCTACAGGGGGCAGTAGGCGAGCAGTACTTC
-,few,TRBJ2-7,TRBV18,CASSLGAGDHEQYF,TGTGCCAGCTCCCTTGGGGCTGGCGACCACGAGCAGTACTTC
TRBD1,few,TRBJ1-1,TRBV9,CASSARADRGNTEAFF,TGTGCCAGCAGCGCGAGAGCGGACAGGGGGAACACTGAAGCTTTCTTT
TRBD1,few,TRBJ1-2,TRBV29-1,CSVRQGLYGYTF,TGCAGCGTCAGACAGGGACTCTATGGCTACACCTTC
-,-,TRBJ1-2,TRBV5-4,CASSLFNNYGYTF,TGTGCCAGCAGCTTGTTTAATAACTATGGCTACACCTTC
TRBD2,-,TRBJ2-1,TRBV12-5,CASGSGLASYNEQFF,TGTGCTAGTGGTTCCGGACTAGCGTCTTACAATGAGCAGTTCTTC
-,-,TRBJ1-5,TRBV4-1,CASSQVRTREENSNQPQHF,TGCGCCAGCAGCCAAGTTCGAACCAGGGAAGAGAATAGCAATCAGCCCCAGCATTTT
-,few,TRBJ2-1,TRBV30,CAWSAGSGGYNEQFF,TGTGCCTGGAGTGCAGGTAGCGGAGGTTACAATGAGCAGTTCTTC
TRBD1,-,TRBJ2-1,TRBV7-8,CASSSRTGGTYNEQFF,TGTGCCAGCAGCTCCCGGACAGGGGGAACTTACAATGAGCAGTTCTTC